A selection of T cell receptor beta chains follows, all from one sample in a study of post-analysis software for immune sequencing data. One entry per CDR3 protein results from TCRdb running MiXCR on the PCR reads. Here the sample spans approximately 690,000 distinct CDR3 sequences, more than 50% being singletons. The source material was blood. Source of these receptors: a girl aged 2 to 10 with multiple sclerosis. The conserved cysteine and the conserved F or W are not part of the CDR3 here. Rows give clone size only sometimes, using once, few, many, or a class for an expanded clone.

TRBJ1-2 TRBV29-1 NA SVRALYGYT
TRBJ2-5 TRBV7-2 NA ASSSAGGSEGETQY
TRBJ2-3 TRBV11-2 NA ASRRGGPFPDTQY
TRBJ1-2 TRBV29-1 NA SVERGNYGYT
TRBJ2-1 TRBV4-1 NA ASSQSRLATEQF
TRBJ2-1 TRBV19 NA ASSNRPTAGDEQF
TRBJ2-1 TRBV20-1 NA SAGGLAGGYEQF
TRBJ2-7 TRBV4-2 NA ASSPRWDRGAGEQY
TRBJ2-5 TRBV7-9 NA ASSLEGVEETQY
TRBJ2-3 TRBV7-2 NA ASSLSGGSDTQY
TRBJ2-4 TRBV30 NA AWSIGKGENIQY
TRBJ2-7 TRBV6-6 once ASSQGKAGGTHNEQY
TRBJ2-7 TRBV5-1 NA ASSLRRNYEQY
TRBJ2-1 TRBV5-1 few ASNLHSGWGQF
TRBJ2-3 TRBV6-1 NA ASSEASGGPDTQY
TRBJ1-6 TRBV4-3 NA ASSSTGYSYNSPLH
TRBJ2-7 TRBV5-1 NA ASSTGTGIIYEQY
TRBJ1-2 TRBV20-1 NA SARGLGLLNPPYGYT
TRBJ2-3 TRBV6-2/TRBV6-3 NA ASSLGTTEPDTQY
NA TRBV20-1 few SARDRAGEQY
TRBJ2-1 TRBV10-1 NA ASSQAGDDEQF
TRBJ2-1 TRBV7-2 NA ASSLALYNEQF
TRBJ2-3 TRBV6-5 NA ASRGTGPSHTQY